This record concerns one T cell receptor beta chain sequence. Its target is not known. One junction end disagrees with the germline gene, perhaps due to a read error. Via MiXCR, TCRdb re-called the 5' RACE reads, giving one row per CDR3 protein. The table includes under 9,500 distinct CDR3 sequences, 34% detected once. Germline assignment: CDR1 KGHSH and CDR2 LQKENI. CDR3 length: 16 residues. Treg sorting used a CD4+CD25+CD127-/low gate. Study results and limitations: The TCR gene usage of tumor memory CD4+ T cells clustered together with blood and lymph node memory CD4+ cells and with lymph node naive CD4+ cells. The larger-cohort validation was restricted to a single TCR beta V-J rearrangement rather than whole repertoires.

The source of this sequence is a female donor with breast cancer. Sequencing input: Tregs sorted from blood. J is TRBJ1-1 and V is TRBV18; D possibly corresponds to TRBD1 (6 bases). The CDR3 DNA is TGTGCCAACTCACCACCAAAGTGGGGGCTGAACACTGAAGCTTTCTTT. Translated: CANSPPKWGLNTEAFF.